This is a list of T cell receptor beta chains from one sample in a study of Ad26.COV2.S vaccination and SARS-CoV-2 variants. Sequencing used immunoSEQ multiplex PCR; TCRdb keeps in-frame clones, though not all of them. The data show approximately 480,000 clones, with roughly 87% seen just once and 9.5% to 15% held by the top ten. The material sequenced was peripheral blood, taken in a trial of Ad26.COV2.S vaccine versus placebo. All receptors derive from a person aged 18-60 years who received the Ad26.COV2.S COVID-19 vaccine or a placebo. CDR3s include the opening cysteine and the closing phenylalanine or tryptophan. D genes are given only for firm matches. Expanded clones get a size class; other rows say once, few or many, or leave the size out.

CDR3: CATSRTSPGGTTKETQYF; DNA: TGTGCCACCAGCAGAACCTCGCCAGGGGGGACTACCAAAGAGACCCAGTACTTC; V: TRBV15; size: .; J: TRBJ2-5; length: 18; D: .
CDR3: CASSGEHRGVETQYF; DNA: TGTGCCAGCAGCGGGGAGCACAGGGGGGTAGAGACCCAGTACTTC; V: TRBV5-6; size: .; J: TRBJ2-5; length: 15; D: TRBD1
CDR3: CASRGRLNQPQHF; DNA: TGTGCCAGCAGGGGACGGCTGAATCAGCCCCAGCATTTT; V: TRBV28; size: .; J: TRBJ1-5; length: 13; D: .
CDR3: CASTAGGGEQFF; DNA: TGTGCCAGCACCGCGGGAGGAGGTGAGCAGTTCTTC; V: TRBV2; size: .; J: TRBJ2-1; length: 12; D: TRBD2
CDR3: CASSLGGQGTYEQYF; DNA: TGTGCCAGCAGCTTAGGGGGACAGGGGACCTACGAGCAGTACTTC; V: TRBV7-2; size: .; J: TRBJ2-7; length: 15; D: TRBD1
CDR3: CAILQDRATEAFF; DNA: TGTGCCATCCTTCAGGACCGAGCCACTGAAGCTTTCTTT; V: TRBV10-3; size: .; J: TRBJ1-1; length: 13; D: .
CDR3: CASNGGAGYTF; DNA: TGTGCCAGCAACGGGGGCGCTGGCTACACCTTC; V: TRBV6-5; size: .; J: TRBJ1-2; length: 11; D: .
CDR3: CASSPGQKNTEAFF; DNA: TGTGCCAGCAGCCCGGGACAGAAGAACACTGAAGCTTTCTTT; V: TRBV7-8; size: .; J: TRBJ1-1; length: 14; D: TRBD1
CDR3: CASSLMEPGGGYTF; DNA: TGTGCCAGCAGCTTAATGGAACCAGGGGGAGGCTACACCTTC; V: TRBV7-2; size: .; J: TRBJ1-2; length: 14; D: TRBD1
CDR3: CASSSNRGPQETQYF; DNA: TGTGCCAGCAGCTCGAACAGGGGGCCCCAAGAGACCCAGTACTTC; V: TRBV11-2; size: .; J: TRBJ2-5; length: 15; D: TRBD1
CDR3: CASGGLAGEETQYF; DNA: TGTGCCAGCGGAGGACTAGCGGGAGAAGAGACCCAGTACTTC; V: TRBV2; size: .; J: TRBJ2-5; length: 14; D: TRBD2
CDR3: CASSQVSGARTEAFF; DNA: TGCGCCAGCAGCCAAGTTTCGGGGGCCCGCACTGAAGCTTTCTTT; V: TRBV4-3; size: .; J: TRBJ1-1; length: 15; D: .
CDR3: CASSQGYRYGTEAFF; DNA: TGCGCCAGCAGCCAGGGCTACAGGTACGGGACTGAAGCTTTCTTT; V: TRBV4-3; size: once; J: TRBJ1-1; length: 15; D: .
CDR3: CASVLTPQGNSPLHF; DNA: TGTGCCTCGGTATTGACTCCTCAGGGGAATTCACCCCTCCACTTT; V: TRBV19; size: .; J: TRBJ1-6; length: 15; D: .
CDR3: CASSRGQDTQYF; DNA: TGTGCCAGCAGCAGAGGACAGGATACGCAGTATTTT; V: TRBV11-3; size: .; J: TRBJ2-3; length: 12; D: .
CDR3: CASSLPLEGNEKLFF; DNA: TGTGCCAGCAGCTTACCTCTGGAGGGTAATGAAAAACTGTTTTTT; V: TRBV7-9; size: few; J: TRBJ1-4; length: 15; D: .
CDR3: CASSQDLPGFGETQYF; DNA: TGCGCCAGCAGCCAAGATTTACCCGGGTTCGGAGAGACCCAGTACTTC; V: TRBV4-3; size: .; J: TRBJ2-5; length: 16; D: .
CDR3: CASSPWERAREQFF; DNA: TGTGCCAGCAGCCCCTGGGAGCGGGCACGTGAGCAGTTCTTC; V: TRBV5-4; size: once; J: TRBJ2-1; length: 14; D: .
CDR3: CASSPIRDTQYF; DNA: TGTGCCAGCAGTCCGATAAGAGATACGCAGTATTTT; V: TRBV27; size: .; J: TRBJ2-3; length: 12; D: .
CDR3: CAWNVGRRTGELFF; DNA: TGTGCCTGGAATGTGGGGCGCCGCACCGGGGAGCTGTTTTTT; V: TRBV30; size: .; J: TRBJ2-2; length: 14; D: .
CDR3: CASSLNGPGELFF; DNA: TGTGCCAGCAGCTTAAACGGACCCGGGGAGCTGTTTTTT; V: TRBV7-2; size: .; J: TRBJ2-2; length: 13; D: .
CDR3: CASSLRGITYNSPLHF; DNA: TGTGCCAGCAGTTTGAGGGGGATCACCTATAATTCACCCCTCCACTTT; V: TRBV6-5; size: once; J: TRBJ1-6; length: 16; D: .
CDR3: CATTGGYEQYF; DNA: TGTGCCACCACCGGGGGGTACGAGCAGTACTTC; V: TRBV28; size: .; J: TRBJ2-7; length: 11; D: TRBD2
CDR3: CASRGGENEQFF; DNA: TGTGCCAGTCGGGGGGGAGAGAATGAGCAGTTCTTC; V: TRBV7-8; size: .; J: TRBJ2-1; length: 12; D: TRBD2
CDR3: CASRNPGTSNEQFF; DNA: TGTGCCAGCAGGAACCCGGGGACTAGCAATGAGCAGTTCTTC; V: TRBV6-5; size: .; J: TRBJ2-1; length: 14; D: TRBD2
CDR3: CASSWTAGNTEAFF; DNA: TGTGCCAGCAGCTGGACCGCGGGGAACACTGAAGCTTTCTTT; V: TRBV3-1/TRBV3-2; size: few; J: TRBJ1-1; length: 14; D: .
CDR3: CASSLGRGLYGYTF; DNA: TGTGCCAGCAGCTTAGGTCGGGGTCTCTATGGCTACACCTTC; V: TRBV11-2; size: once; J: TRBJ1-2; length: 14; D: .
CDR3: CASSLGIVYEQYF; DNA: TGCGCCAGCAGCTTGGGGATAGTATACGAGCAGTACTTC; V: TRBV5-1; size: .; J: TRBJ2-7; length: 13; D: .
CDR3: CASSRGALEKLFF; DNA: TGTGCCAGCAGCCGGGGGGCTTTGGAAAAACTGTTTTTT; V: TRBV9; size: .; J: TRBJ1-4; length: 13; D: .